These 2 T cell receptor beta chains were all obtained from the same sample, sequenced in a study of long-term antiretroviral therapy in people with HIV. The assay, immunoSEQ v3.0, was run at survey level. The method was immunoSEQ multiplex PCR; TCRdb's version includes in-frame clones alone and lacks a portion of them. The sample shows some 10,000 clones, roughly four fifths of them seen only once. The sequencing used unsorted PBMCs, collected about 7 years after starting antiretroviral therapy. The receptors originated from a man in his fifties with HIV.

J is TRBJ1-2 and V is TRBV5-6, with no clear D. Trimming took off 4 bases at V and 8 bases at J, with 12 bases between the two ends. Germline V lookup: CDR1 SGHDT, CDR2 YYEEEE. The CDR3 length is 12 residues. Written as DNA, the CDR3 is TGTGCCAGCAGCCCGGGAAATGAGGGCTACACCTTC. Protein sequence: CASSPGNEGYTF.

The V and J genes are TRBV11-2 and TRBJ2-1; tentative D call: TRBD2 (6 bases). V was clipped by 1 base and J by 5 bases, with 15 bases between them. The CDR3 length is 16 residues. Germline CDR1 and CDR2: SGHAT and FQNNGV. The CDR3 loop reads CASSLGPGLADNEQFF. CDR3 sequence (DNA): TGTGCCAGCAGCTTAGGCCCGGGACTTGCGGACAATGAGCAGTTCTTC.